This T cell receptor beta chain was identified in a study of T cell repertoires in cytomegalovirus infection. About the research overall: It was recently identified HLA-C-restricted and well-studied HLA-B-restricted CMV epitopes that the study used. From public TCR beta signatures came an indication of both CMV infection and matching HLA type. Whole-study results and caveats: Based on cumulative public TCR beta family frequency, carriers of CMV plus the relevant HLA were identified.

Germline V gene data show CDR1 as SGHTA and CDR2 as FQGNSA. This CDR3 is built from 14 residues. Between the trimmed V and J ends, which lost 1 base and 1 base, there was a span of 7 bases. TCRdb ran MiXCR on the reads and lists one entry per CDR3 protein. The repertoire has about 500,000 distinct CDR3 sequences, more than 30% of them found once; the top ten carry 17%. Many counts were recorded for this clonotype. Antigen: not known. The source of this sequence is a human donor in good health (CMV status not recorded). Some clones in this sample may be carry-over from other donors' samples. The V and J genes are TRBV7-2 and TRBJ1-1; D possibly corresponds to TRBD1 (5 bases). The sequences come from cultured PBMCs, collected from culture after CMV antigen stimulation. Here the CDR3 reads CASSLGGSNTEAFF. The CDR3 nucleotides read TGTGCCAGCAGCTTAGGGGGGTCGAACACTGAAGCTTTCTTT.